The 19 T cell receptor beta chains below all came from one sample that was sequenced in a study of blood T cell repertoires in COVID-19. TCRdb keeps only in-frame clones here, not all; method: immunoSEQ multiplex PCR. The table shows about 180,000 clones, with 70% to 90% occurring only once. What was sequenced was peripheral blood. The receptors were gathered from a man between 60 and 70 years old with acute or convalescent COVID-19.

The chain uses TRBV4-3 and TRBJ2-7, with 8 bases identical to TRBD2. V gave up 0 bases and J gave up 0 bases; unmatched junction bases: 7. This CDR3 is 17 amino acids long. Germline V CDR1 and CDR2: LGHNA, YSLEER. The CDR3 sequence: CASSQDLGAGDSYEQYF. The CDR3 DNA reads as TGCGCCAGCAGCCAAGATTTGGGAGCGGGAGACTCCTACGAGCAGTACTTC.

The table lists this clone with a count of one. V and J are TRBV5-1 and TRBJ1-6, with 9 positions matching TRBD1. This CDR3 has 18 amino acids. Trimming removed 1 base from V and 2 bases from J; junction bases left unmatched: 7. Germline V gene lookup returns CDR1 SGHRS and CDR2 YFSETQ. CDR3 protein: CASSLWFTGGPYNSPLHF. The CDR3 nucleotides read TGCGCCAGCAGCTTGTGGTTTACAGGGGGCCCCTATAATTCACCCCTCCACTTT.

The chain employs TRBV6-6 and TRBJ2-7; D is possibly TRBD1 (6 bases). Germline V gene lookup returns CDR1 MNHNY and CDR2 SVGAGI (reference sequence). The CDR3 spans 14 residues. V shed 11 bases and J shed 2 bases, with 19 bases lying between them. CDR3 sequence (DNA): TGTGCCGCCGCCCCCGCAGGGGCGACCTACGAGCAGTACTTC. Protein product: CAAAPAGATYEQYF.

This clone appeared a few times. This sequence joins TRBV5-1 and TRBJ2-2; the match to TRBD1 covers 7 bases. Germline-derived CDR1 and CDR2 are SGHRS and YFSETQ. The junction had 3 bases not matched to a gene; V was cut back by 3 bases and J by 1 base. This CDR3 is built from 15 residues. The CDR3: CASSSDRRNTGELFF. The CDR3, as DNA: TGCGCCAGCAGCTCGGACAGGAGGAACACCGGGGAGCTGTTTTTT.

V usage is TRBV30 and J usage is TRBJ2-7; TRBD1 matches at 7 bases. Germline CDR1 and CDR2: GTSNPN and SVGIG (reference sequence). V dropped 2 bases and J dropped 3; count of bases not matched to a gene: 4. This CDR3 has 13 amino acids. CDR3 protein: CAWSTGEGYEQYF. Here the CDR3 DNA reads TGTGCCTGGAGTACAGGGGAAGGCTACGAGCAGTACTTC.

This clone was counted a few times. The gene calls are TRBV5-3 and TRBJ1-5; D remains ambiguous. TRBV5-3 is noted as an ORF with a role that remains uncertain. The CDR3 spans 15 residues. Deletions cut 0 bases from V and 2 bases from J, with 9 bases between. The CDR3 here is CARSLEGVGNQPQHF. The DNA for the CDR3 is TGTGCCAGAAGCTTGGAGGGAGTGGGCAATCAGCCCCAGCATTTT.

The chain couples TRBV5-5 to TRBJ2-7, with 7 positions matching TRBD1. Germline loops: CDR1 SGHKS, CDR2 YYEKEE (reference sequence). This CDR3 comprises 12 residues. The junction had 2 bases not matched to a gene; V was cut back by 3 bases and J by 5 bases. The CDR3 bases are TGTGCCAGCAGCTCGACAGGGAACGAGCAGTACTTC. Amino acids: CASSSTGNEQYF.

V gene TRBV7-6 combines with J gene TRBJ1-5; the match to TRBD1 covers 7 bases. The germline gives CDR1 SGHVS, CDR2 FNYEAQ. With V trimmed by 5 bases and J by 6 bases, 7 bases remained unmatched. The length of the CDR3 is 14 residues. CDR3 nucleotides: TGTGCCAGCAGCGAAAACAGGGGTGGTCAGCCCCAGCATTTT. Protein: CASSENRGGQPQHF.

The J gene is TRBJ2-2, the V gene TRBV11-2; 7 bases fit TRBD2. V was pared by 1 base and J by 4 bases, with 6 bases of the junction left unmatched. The CDR3 spans 16 residues. Germline assignment: CDR1 SGHAT and CDR2 FQNNGV. In DNA, the CDR3 is TGTGCCAGCAGCTTAGTGGCGGGAGTGGTCACCGGGGAGCTGTTTTTT. Translation: CASSLVAGVVTGELFF.

The gene calls are TRBV7-2 and TRBJ2-2; TRBD1 might be the D (5 bases). Per germline, CDR1 SGHTA and CDR2 FQGNSA. The CDR3 covers 15 residues. The V end was cut by 0 bases, the J end by 4 bases, with 9 bases between. CDR3 amino acids: CASSLASRVTGELFF. DNA of the CDR3: TGTGCCAGCAGCTTAGCGTCCAGGGTCACCGGGGAGCTGTTTTTT.

This clone occurred a few times. Since a much larger clone is just one base distant, this may be a read error. J is TRBJ1-1 and V is TRBV7-9; 8 bases align to TRBD1. The J segment lost 0 bases and the V segment lost 3 bases, leaving 3 bases of the junction unmatched. Germline lookup yields CDR1 SEHNR and CDR2 FQNEAQ (reference sequence). There are 15 residues in the CDR3. The CDR3 reads CASSLAGGMNTEAFF. For the CDR3, the DNA is TGTGCCAGCAGCTTGGCAGGGGGCATGAACACTGAAGCTTTCTTT.

The J gene is TRBJ1-2, the V gene TRBV28, with a possible D match to TRBD1 (6 bases). This CDR3 is 14 amino acids long. Germline values: CDR1 MDHEN, CDR2 SYDVKM. V was trimmed by 4 bases and J by 12 bases, leaving 21 bases between them. As DNA, the CDR3 is TGTGCCAGCAGTTCTCCGGGACACGATTGGAGGAACACCTTC. It codes for CASSSPGHDWRNTF.

The chain is built from TRBV19 and TRBJ1-5; no clear D gene. V was cut by 4 bases and J by 0 bases, with 4 bases left in between. Germline lookup yields CDR1 LNHDA and CDR2 SQIVND (reference sequence). The CDR3 has 13 residues. DNA of the CDR3: TGTGCCAGTAGTACACATAGCAATCAGCCCCAGCATTTT. Protein: CASSTHSNQPQHF.

The chain uses TRBV27 and TRBJ2-7; D is perhaps TRBD2 (6 bases). The V gene's germline CDR1 is MNHEY and CDR2 SMNVEV (reference sequence). The CDR3 totals 15 residues. The V end lost 7 bases, the J end lost 0 bases, and 16 bases lay between the germline ends. This chain's CDR3 is CASKRGDRSSYEQYF. DNA for the CDR3: TGTGCCAGCAAACGCGGGGACCGATCCTCCTACGAGCAGTACTTC.

CDR3: CASSRWTSGGNEQFF. The CDR3 region has the DNA TGCGCCAGCAGTAGGTGGACTAGCGGGGGCAATGAGCAGTTCTTC. The chain couples TRBV5-1 to TRBJ2-1; TRBD2 agrees at 13 bases. CDR1 is SGHRS and CDR2 is YFSETQ in the germline V gene. CDR3 length equals 15 residues. The V gene end was trimmed by 5 bases and the J gene end by 6 bases; junction bases not matched to a gene: 5.

The V call is TRBV4-2, the J call TRBJ1-1; tentative D call: TRBD1 (6 bases). V lost 1 base and J 1 base, leaving 13 bases between the germline ends. CDR1 and CDR2 from the germline V gene are LGHNA and YNFKEQ. The CDR3 extends over 16 amino acids. This chain's CDR3 is CASSQADRSSNTEAFF. DNA for the CDR3: TGTGCCAGCAGCCAAGCAGACAGGTCGTCGAACACTGAAGCTTTCTTT.

This chain links TRBV7-3 with TRBJ2-2; D perhaps matches TRBD1 (5 bases). Between the trimmed V and J ends, which lost 5 bases and 4 bases, there was a span of 14 bases. This CDR3 is built from 15 residues. CDR1 is SGHTA, CDR2 FQGTGA, per germline. The CDR3 nucleotides read TGTGCCAGCAGCGAGAACAGGAGCCCCACCGGGGAGCTGTTTTTT. Protein sequence: CASSENRSPTGELFF. Full variable domain (outside the CDR3, taken from reference TRBV7-3 and TRBJ2-2): GAGVSQTPSNKVTEKGKYVELRCDPISGHTALYWYRQSLGQGPEFLIYFQGTGAADDSGLPNDRFFAVRPEGSVSTLKIQRTERGDSAVYLCASSENRSPTGELFFGEGSRLTVL.

The gene calls are TRBV19 and TRBJ1-2; perhaps TRBD1 as D (5 bases). The V end lost 9 bases, the J end lost 4 bases, and 15 bases lay between the germline ends. CDR3 length equals 13 residues. Germline assignment: CDR1 LNHDA and CDR2 SQIVND (reference sequence). This CDR3 reads CASRAGGVYGYTF. The CDR3 DNA reads as TGTGCCAGCCGAGCGGGGGGAGTCTATGGCTACACCTTC.

The chain carries TRBV5-1 and TRBJ2-1, with 9 bases fitting TRBD2. Unmatched junction bases numbered 9, after V lost 3 bases and J lost 5 bases. The length of the CDR3 is 16 residues. Germline V gene data show CDR1 as SGHRS and CDR2 as YFSETQ. The CDR3 DNA is TGCGCCAGCAGCTCTACGACTAGCGGCGGCCACAATGAGCAGTTCTTC. Translated, it gives CASSSTTSGGHNEQFF.